A single sample is the source of the 4 T cell receptor beta chains below, sequenced in a study of T cells in localized non-small cell lung cancer. Sequenced by immunoSEQ multiplex PCR; TCRdb stores in-frame clones only, minus some. The sample includes tens of thousands of clones, roughly 90% of them seen just once. The sequencing here drew on peripheral blood, taken before any cancer treatment. Receptor source: a female donor at least 60 years old with stage I lung adenocarcinoma.

A single count supports this clone. This chain connects TRBV7-2 to TRBJ2-5; unclear D gene. CDR1 is SGHTA, CDR2 FQGNSA, per germline. The V end lost 1 base, the J end lost 2 bases, and 8 bases lay between the germline ends. The CDR3 totals 14 residues. CDR3 sequence reads: CASSLGSRQETQYF. The CDR3 DNA follows: TGTGCCAGCAGCTTAGGGTCTAGACAAGAGACCCAGTACTTC.

This chain links TRBV4-1 with TRBJ1-2; possible D gene TRBD1, 5 bases. CDR1 and CDR2 from the germline V gene are MGHRA and YSYEKL. Trimming left V 0 bases short and J 7 bases short, with 24 bases between. CDR3 size: 18 residues. The CDR3 DNA reads as TGCGCCAGCAGCCAAGATCGGGTAGGGACCCTGTCAGTCCGTGGCTACACCTTC. Translation gives CASSQDRVGTLSVRGYTF.

The chain combines TRBV6-1 with TRBJ1-2; weak D call: TRBD1 (5 bases). The germline V gene has CDR1 MNHNS and CDR2 SASEGT. This CDR3 contains 12 residues. Trimming took 2 bases from V and 13 from J, leaving 14 bases between them. The CDR3 coding sequence is TGTGCCAGCAGTGAACCACGCCCAGGGTGCACCTTC. Translation: CASSEPRPGCTF.

This clone occurred once. This chain connects TRBV28 to TRBJ2-3; 7 bases align to TRBD2. The length of the CDR3 is 14 residues. Germline V gene data show CDR1 as MDHEN and CDR2 as SYDVKM. The trim removed 8 bases at V and 7 bases at J, leaving 12 bases unmatched. The CDR3 here is CASGQGLIANTQYF. CDR3 nucleotides: TGTGCCAGCGGTCAGGGACTAATCGCGAATACGCAGTATTTT.